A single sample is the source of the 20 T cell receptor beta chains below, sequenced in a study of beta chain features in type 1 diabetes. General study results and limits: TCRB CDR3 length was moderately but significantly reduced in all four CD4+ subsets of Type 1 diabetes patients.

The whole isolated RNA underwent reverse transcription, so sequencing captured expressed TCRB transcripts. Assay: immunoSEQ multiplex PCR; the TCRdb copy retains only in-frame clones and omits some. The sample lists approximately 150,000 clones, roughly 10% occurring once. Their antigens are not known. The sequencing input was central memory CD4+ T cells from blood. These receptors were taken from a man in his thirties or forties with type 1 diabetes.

CDR3 coding DNA: TGTGCCAGCAGTTTCACCAGCGGGGAGCTGTTTTTT. It yields the protein CASSFTSGELFF. The chain combines TRBV27 with TRBJ2-2, with D unresolved. The CDR3 is made up of 12 amino acids. The V and J ends lost 3 bases and 7 bases respectively, with 6 bases between them. Germline-derived CDR1 and CDR2 are MNHEY and SMNVEV (reference sequence).

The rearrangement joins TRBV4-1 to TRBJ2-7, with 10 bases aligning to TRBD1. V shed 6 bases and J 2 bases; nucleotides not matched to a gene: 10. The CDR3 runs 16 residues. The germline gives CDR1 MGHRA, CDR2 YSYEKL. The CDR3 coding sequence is TGCGCCAGCAGTGGGGTCCGGGACAGGGGTACCTACGAGCAGTACTTC. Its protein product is CASSGVRDRGTYEQYF.

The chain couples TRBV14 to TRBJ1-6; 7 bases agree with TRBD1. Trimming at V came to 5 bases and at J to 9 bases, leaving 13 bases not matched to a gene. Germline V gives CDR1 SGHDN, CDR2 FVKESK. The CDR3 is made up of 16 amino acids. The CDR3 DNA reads TGTGCCAGCAGCTTCCTTAACAGGGGAAGGGGTTCACCCCTCCACTTT. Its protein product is CASSFLNRGRGSPLHF.

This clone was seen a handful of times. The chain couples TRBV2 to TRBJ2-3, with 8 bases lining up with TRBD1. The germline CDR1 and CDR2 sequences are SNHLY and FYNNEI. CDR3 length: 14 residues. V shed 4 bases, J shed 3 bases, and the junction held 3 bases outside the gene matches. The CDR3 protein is CASSGTGWTDTQYF. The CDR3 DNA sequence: TGTGCCAGCAGTGGGACAGGGTGGACAGATACGCAGTATTTT.

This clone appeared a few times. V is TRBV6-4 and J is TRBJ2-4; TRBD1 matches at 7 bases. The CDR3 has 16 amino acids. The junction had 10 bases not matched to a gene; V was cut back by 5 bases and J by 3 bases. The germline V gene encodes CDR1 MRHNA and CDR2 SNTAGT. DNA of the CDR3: TGTGCCAGCAGTCGTTTGAGAGGGGGCGTCAAAAACATTCAGTACTTC. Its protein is CASSRLRGGVKNIQYF.

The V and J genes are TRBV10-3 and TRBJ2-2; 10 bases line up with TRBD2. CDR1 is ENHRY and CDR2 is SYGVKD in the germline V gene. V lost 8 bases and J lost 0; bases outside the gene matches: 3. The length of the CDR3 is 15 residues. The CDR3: CAISSGGSNTGELFF. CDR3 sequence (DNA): TGTGCCATCTCTAGCGGGGGTTCGAACACCGGGGAGCTGTTTTTT.

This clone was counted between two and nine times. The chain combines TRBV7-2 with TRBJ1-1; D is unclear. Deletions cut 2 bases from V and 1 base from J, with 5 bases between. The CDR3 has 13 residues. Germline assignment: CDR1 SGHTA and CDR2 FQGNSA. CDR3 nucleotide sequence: TGTGCCAGCAGCTTAACTCAGAACACTGAAGCTTTCTTT. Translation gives CASSLTQNTEAFF.

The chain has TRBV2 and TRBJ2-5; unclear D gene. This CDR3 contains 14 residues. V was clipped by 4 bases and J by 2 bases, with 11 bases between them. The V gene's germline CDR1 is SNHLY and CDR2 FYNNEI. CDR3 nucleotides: TGTGCCAGCAGTGGCTCGAGCAGGCAAGAGACCCAGTACTTC. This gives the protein CASSGSSRQETQYF.

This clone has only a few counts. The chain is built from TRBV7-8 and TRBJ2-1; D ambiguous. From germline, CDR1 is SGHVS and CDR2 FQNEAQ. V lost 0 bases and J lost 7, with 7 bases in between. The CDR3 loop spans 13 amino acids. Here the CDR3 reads CASSLAMTNEQFF. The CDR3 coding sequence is TGTGCCAGCAGCTTAGCTATGACAAATGAGCAGTTCTTC.

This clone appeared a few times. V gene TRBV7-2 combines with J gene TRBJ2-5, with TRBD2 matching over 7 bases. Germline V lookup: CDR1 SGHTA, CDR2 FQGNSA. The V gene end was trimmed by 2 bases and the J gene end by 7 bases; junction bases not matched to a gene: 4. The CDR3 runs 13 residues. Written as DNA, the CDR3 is TGTGCCAGCAGCTTATCGGGGAGGGGGACCCAGTACTTC. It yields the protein CASSLSGRGTQYF.

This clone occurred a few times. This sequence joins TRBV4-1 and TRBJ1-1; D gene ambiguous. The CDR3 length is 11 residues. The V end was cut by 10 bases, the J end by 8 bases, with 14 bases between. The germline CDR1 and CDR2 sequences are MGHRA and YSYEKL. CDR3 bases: TGCGCCACCCGCCGGGATAGGGAAGCTTTCTTT. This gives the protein CATRRDREAFF.

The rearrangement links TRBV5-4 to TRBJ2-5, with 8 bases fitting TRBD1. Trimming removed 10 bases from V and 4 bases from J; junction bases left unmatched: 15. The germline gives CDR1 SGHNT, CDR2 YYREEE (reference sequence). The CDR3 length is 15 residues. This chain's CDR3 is CAGVDRDRSIETQYF. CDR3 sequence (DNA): TGTGCCGGGGTGGACCGGGACAGGAGTATAGAGACCCAGTACTTC. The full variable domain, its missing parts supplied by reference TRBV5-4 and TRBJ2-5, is ETGVTQSPTHLIKTRGQQVTLRCSSQSGHNTVSWYQQALGQGPQFIFQYYREEENGRGNFPPRFSGLQFPNYSSELNVNALELDDSALYLCAGVDRDRSIETQYFGPGTRLLVL.

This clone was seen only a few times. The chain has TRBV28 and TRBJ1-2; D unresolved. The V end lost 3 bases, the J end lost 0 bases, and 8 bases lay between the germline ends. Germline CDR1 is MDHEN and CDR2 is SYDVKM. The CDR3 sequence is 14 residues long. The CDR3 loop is CASSFIEANYGYTF. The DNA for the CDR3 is TGTGCCAGCAGTTTTATAGAGGCTAACTATGGCTACACCTTC.

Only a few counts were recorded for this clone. The CDR3 loop reads CASSEGDRNSPLHF. The CDR3 bases are TGTGCCAGCAGTGAGGGAGATCGGAATTCACCCCTCCACTTT. The chain carries TRBV28 and TRBJ1-6; D uncertain. The ends were cut back, 5 bases at V and 7 bases at J, with 12 bases in the middle. The CDR3 length is 14 residues. Germline-derived CDR1 and CDR2 are MDHEN and SYDVKM.

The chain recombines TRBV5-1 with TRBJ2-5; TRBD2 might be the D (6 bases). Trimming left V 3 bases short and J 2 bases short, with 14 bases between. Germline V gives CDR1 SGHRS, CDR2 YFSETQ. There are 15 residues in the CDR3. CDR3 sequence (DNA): TGCGCCAGCAGCTACGGCGGGACGCAACAAGAGACCCAGTACTTC. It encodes CASSYGGTQQETQYF.

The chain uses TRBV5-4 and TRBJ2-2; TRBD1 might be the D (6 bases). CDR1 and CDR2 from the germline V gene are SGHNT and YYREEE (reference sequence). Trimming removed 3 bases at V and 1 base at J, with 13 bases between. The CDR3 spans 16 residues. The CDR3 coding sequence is TGTGCCAGCAGCTCAGCAACGGACAGGAACACCGGGGAGCTGTTTTTT. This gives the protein CASSSATDRNTGELFF.

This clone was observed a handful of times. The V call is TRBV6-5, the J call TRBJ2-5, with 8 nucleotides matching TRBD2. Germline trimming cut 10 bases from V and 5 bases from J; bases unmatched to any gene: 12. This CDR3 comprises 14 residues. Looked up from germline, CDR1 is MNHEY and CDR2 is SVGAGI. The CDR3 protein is CATSPGGREETQYF. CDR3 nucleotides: TGTGCCACATCCCCGGGGGGGCGAGAGGAGACCCAGTACTTC.

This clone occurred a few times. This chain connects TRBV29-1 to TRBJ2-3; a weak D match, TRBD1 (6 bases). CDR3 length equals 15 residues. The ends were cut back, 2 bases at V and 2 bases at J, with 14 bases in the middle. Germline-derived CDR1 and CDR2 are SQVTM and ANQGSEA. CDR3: CSVEIRGIDTDTQYF. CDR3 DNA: TGCAGCGTTGAAATTAGGGGGATCGACACAGATACGCAGTATTTT.

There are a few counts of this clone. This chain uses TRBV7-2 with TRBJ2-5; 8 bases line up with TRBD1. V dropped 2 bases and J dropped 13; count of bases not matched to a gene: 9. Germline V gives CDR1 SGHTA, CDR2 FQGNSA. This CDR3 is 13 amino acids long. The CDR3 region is CASSLSPDRAMYF. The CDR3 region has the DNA TGTGCCAGCAGCTTATCTCCGGACAGGGCGATGTACTTC.

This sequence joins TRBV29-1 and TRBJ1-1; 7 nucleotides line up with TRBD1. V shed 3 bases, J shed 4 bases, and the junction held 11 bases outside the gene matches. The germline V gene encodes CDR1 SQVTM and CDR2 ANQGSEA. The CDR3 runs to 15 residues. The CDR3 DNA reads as TGCAGCGTTGATAACTCTGACAGGGTCGCCACTGAAGCTTTCTTT. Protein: CSVDNSDRVATEAFF.